This T cell receptor beta chain was obtained from a study of CD8+ T cells in alopecia areata. Notes on the study in general: Resident alphabeta T cells of normal skin are also sequenced in scalp samples. Among the 100 top clones, expanded CD8+ clones, like scalp clonality, were significantly decreased by tofacitinib.

This clone was found a few times. Antigen specificity is unknown. cDNA reverse transcribed from extracted RNA served as the sequencing template. Measured with immunoSEQ multiplex PCR; TCRdb has only the in-frame clones, and not every one. The sample has fewer than 250,000 clones, roughly three fifths seen once. With V trimmed by 7 bases and J by 4 bases, 5 bases remained unmatched. The length of the CDR3 is 12 residues. Germline CDR1 is SQVTM and CDR2 is ANQGSEA. Regarding treatment: oral pan-JAK inhibitor, 5-10 mg twice daily. The study team obtained lesional scalp punch biopsies and peripheral blood from alopecia areata patients.

The sequencing used CD4+ T cells sorted from blood, collected at week 4, from a patient treated with tofacitinib. This clonotype originated in a human donor with alopecia areata. The rearrangement uses TRBV29-1 and TRBJ2-5; 8 positions agree with TRBD1. The CDR3 coding sequence is TGCAGCGCTGACAGGGGCAGAGAGACCCAGTACTTC. This gives the protein CSADRGRETQYF.